The T cell receptor (beta chain) under discussion was sequenced for a study of blood T cell repertoires in COVID-19. The wider study: T cells, B-cell-depleted T cells, or PBMCs supplied cDNA or gDNA.

There are 14 residues in the CDR3. Germline-derived CDR1 and CDR2 are KGHSH and LQKENI. V lost 3 bases to trimming and J lost 3 bases, with 11 bases between them. Authors' analysis steps: The authors estimated nucleated cell counts from reference gene primer amplification. Sequencing was performed with immunoSEQ multiplex PCR; in TCRdb, only in-frame clones are kept and a portion is missing. V and J calls and clone size come straight from that table; D and trimming were deduced from the DNA. Found here are 210,000 or so clones, about 90% of them singletons; the top ten hold roughly 2.2%. This sequence originates from a woman in her fifties or sixties with acute or convalescent COVID-19. The specimen was peripheral blood. This chain joins TRBV18 and TRBJ1-1; perhaps TRBD1 as D (5 bases). This CDR3 is CASSPTTGDTEAFF. CDR3 coding DNA: TGTGCCAGCTCACCCACGACGGGGGACACTGAAGCTTTCTTT.